One sample yielded the 8 T cell receptor beta chains listed below, sequenced in a study of T cell responses to AZD1222 COVID-19 vaccine. Measured with immunoSEQ multiplex PCR; TCRdb has only the in-frame clones, and not every one. Here the sample spans fewer than 180,000 clones, approximately 92% being singletons. Sample: peripheral blood, taken 28 days after the second AZD1222 dose. The receptor set was obtained from an adult who received the AZD1222 COVID-19 vaccine.

The chain employs TRBV5-1 and TRBJ1-1; TRBD1 aligns across 7 bases. CDR1 and CDR2 from the germline V gene are SGHRS and YFSETQ. The CDR3 has 15 amino acids. J was trimmed by 2 bases and V by 4 bases; bases with no gene match: 8. The CDR3 loop is CASSNGQALNTEAFF. CDR3 bases: TGCGCCAGCAGCAACGGACAGGCCCTCAACACTGAAGCTTTCTTT. Filled out from reference TRBV5-1 and TRBJ1-1, the complete variable domain reads KAGVTQTPRYLIKTRGQQVTLSCSPISGHRSVSWYQQTPGQGLQFLFEYFSETQRNKGNFPGRFSGRQFSNSRSEMNVSTLELGDSALYLCASSNGQALNTEAFFGQGTRLTVV.

J is TRBJ2-1 and V is TRBV29-1; TRBD2 matches 7 bases. The J segment lost 7 bases and the V segment lost 4 bases, leaving 7 bases of the junction unmatched. Germline CDR1 is SQVTM and CDR2 is ANQGSEA. The CDR3 has 13 residues. The CDR3: CSVGSGSGNEQFF. The CDR3 nucleotides read TGCAGCGTTGGTAGCGGGTCTGGAAATGAGCAGTTCTTC.

This chain joins TRBV15 and TRBJ1-1; 7 positions agree with TRBD1. Germline CDR1 is LNHNV and CDR2 is YYDKDF (reference sequence). After removal of 2 bases from V and 6 bases from J, the junction contained 0 bases not matched to a gene. CDR3 length: 12 amino acids. The CDR3 DNA sequence: TGTGCCACCAGCAGACAGGGGGCTGAAGCTTTCTTT. Translating gives CATSRQGAEAFF.

The CDR3, as DNA: TGTGCCAGCAGTGATCCACTAGCGGGCCAAGAGACCCAGTACTTC. Its translation is CASSDPLAGQETQYF. The chain couples TRBV2 to TRBJ2-5, with 9 bases aligning to TRBD2. Unmatched junction bases numbered 3, after V lost 3 bases and J lost 1 base. Germline V lookup: CDR1 SNHLY, CDR2 FYNNEI. The CDR3 consists of 15 residues.

The V gene is TRBV6-2 or TRBV6-3, the J gene TRBJ1-1; possibly TRBD1 for D (6 bases). V shed 5 bases and J shed 6 bases, with 13 bases lying between them. The germline CDR1 and CDR2 sequences are MNHEY and SVGEGT. The CDR3 contains 13 residues. The CDR3 nucleotides are TGTGCCAGCAGTATACAGGGAATCGCTGAAGCTTTCTTT. This translates into CASSIQGIAEAFF.

The genes are TRBV30 and TRBJ1-5; 7 nucleotides match TRBD1. Germline CDR1 and CDR2: GTSNPN and SVGIG (reference sequence). This CDR3 contains 16 residues. With V trimmed by 2 bases and J by 3 bases, 10 bases remained unmatched. CDR3 sequence: CAWSTETGRSNQPQHF. CDR3 bases: TGTGCCTGGAGTACCGAGACAGGGCGCTCCAATCAGCCCCAGCATTTT. The full variable domain, its missing parts supplied by reference TRBV30 and TRBJ1-5, is SQTIHQWPATLVQPVGSPLSLECTVEGTSNPNLYWYRQAAGRGLQLLFYSVGIGQISSEVPQNLSASRPQDRQFILSSKKLLLSDSGFYLCAWSTETGRSNQPQHFGDGTRLSIL.

This rearrangement joins TRBV6-4 to TRBJ1-1; TRBD1 is a possible D gene (5 bases). V was clipped by 6 bases and J by 4 bases, with 24 bases between them. CDR1 is MRHNA and CDR2 is SNTAGT in the germline V gene. This CDR3 is built from 17 residues. The CDR3, as DNA: TGTGCCAGCAGAGGGGAATTAACAAGGGGATCGGGCACTGAAGCTTTCTTT. Its translation is CASRGELTRGSGTEAFF.

The chain carries TRBV9 and TRBJ2-3, with 9 bases aligning to TRBD2. The CDR3 is 18 amino acids. Germline V gene sequence: CDR1 SGDLS, CDR2 YYNGEE. The V gene end was trimmed by 4 bases and the J gene end by 0 bases; junction bases not matched to a gene: 12. CDR3 sequence reads: CASSPRGLAGTSTDTQYF. CDR3 sequence (DNA): TGTGCCAGCAGCCCGAGAGGTCTAGCGGGAACTAGCACAGATACGCAGTATTTT.